The entry that follows covers one TCR beta chain sequence. Its antigen target is currently unknown. Within one base of it there is no much larger clone, and no base qualities were kept. The CDR3 spans 15 residues, from the cysteine through the phenylalanine. Just the 45-base CDR3 DNA is kept, in frame starting at base 1. V is reduced by 5 bases and J by 10 bases, leaving a spacing of 18 bases between them. The CDR1 and CDR2 encoded by the germline V gene are MDHEN and SYDVKM. The sample is drawn from a study of blood T cell repertoires in COVID-19 (dated by TCRdb to the early 2020s). Concerning the study at large: Samples covering the acute and convalescent phases of COVID-19 were provided by collaborators in the United States, Italy and Spain. Sample metadata almost always included a de-identified subject ID, COVID-19 status, age in years and sex. The material from the prospective study consisted of cDNA or gDNA derived from T cells, B-cell-depleted T cells, or PBMCs. The samples were drawn from the first 160 participants of the ongoing ImmuneRACE study and from under 1,500 subjects provided by 6 global collaborators. Where HLA class I and class II types were available, the types were taken from metadata supplied by the sample provider, not from assay-based typing. Subjects who had been exposed to COVID-19, were actively infected with it, or had recovered from it provided the deeply sampled blood TCRbeta repertoires that made up the dataset. The repertoires were made available in a free public database intended to serve as a resource for research on the immune response to SARS-CoV-2. What the work shows at the level of the full study, not this receptor alone: The amount of clinical and demographic metadata varied by source and participant and was provided uncurated.

TCRbeta CDR3 regions were amplified from genomic DNA by means of the immunoSEQ Assay, a bias-controlled multiplex PCR. Processing in the source paper ran as follows. The number of nucleated cells in each sample was estimated from the amplification of reference gene primers within the assay. To quantify the absolute abundance of each unique TCRbeta CDR3 rearrangement, sequence reads were collapsed and filtered. For each sample, productive Simpson clonality was calculated by taking the square root of Simpson's diversity index across productive rearrangements. The immuneACCESS repertoire file appears here via TCRdb, limited to in-frame rearrangements. These files lack a portion of the clones; in checked studies, under half of the deficit traces to unresolved V genes, and the cause of the others is not known. From that table come the V and J calls and clone size; the DNA was used to work out D and trimming. The sample table lists approximately 390,000 clones, 85% to 90% of them with a count of one. The ten largest clones take up around 7% of the sample.

Whole blood was collected in K2EDTA tubes by collaborating institutions according to the institutions' own protocols. Collaborator samples were shipped for TCRbeta analysis as frozen whole blood, isolated PBMCs, or DNA extracted from either sample type. The receptor chain draws on TRBV28 and TRBJ1-6; the D region possibly corresponds to TRBD1 (6 bases align). The specimen sequenced was peripheral blood. The sequence was collected from a man younger than 35 with active or convalescent COVID-19. Read as DNA, the sequence is TGTGCCAGCAGTGTGACAGGCTCCTTGGGGTCACCCCTCCACTTT. Its protein is CASSVTGSLGSPLHF.